These 28 T cell receptor beta chains originate from one sample sequenced in a study of PD-1 blockade in classical Hodgkin lymphoma. TCRdb keeps only in-frame clones here, not all; method: immunoSEQ multiplex PCR. This sample has fewer than 110,000 clones, with roughly 91% found just once. Following autologous stem cell transplantation, relapse occurred in every patient, and exposure to brentuximab vedotin varied. The starting material was peripheral blood mononuclear cells (PBMCs), obtained before the second cycle of nivolumab. These receptors were obtained from a human donor with classical Hodgkin lymphoma.

The J gene is TRBJ2-2, the V gene TRBV7-2, with TRBD2 matching 10 bases. Germline values: CDR1 SGHTA, CDR2 FQGNSA. Germline trimming cut 5 bases from V and 4 bases from J; bases unmatched to any gene: 13. The CDR3 runs to 18 residues. The CDR3 nucleotides are TGTGCCAGCAGCACTTACCTCCTGACTAGCGGGTCCACCGGGGAGCTGTTTTTT. It yields the protein CASSTYLLTSGSTGELFF.

The chain uses TRBV5-8 and TRBJ1-1, with D hard to call. Germline CDR1 is SGHTS and CDR2 is YDEGEE. The CDR3 extends over 15 amino acids. The V end lost 0 bases, the J end lost 5 bases, and 14 bases lay between the germline ends. This CDR3 reads CASSLVWGKRTEAFF. As DNA, the CDR3 is TGTGCCAGCAGCTTGGTTTGGGGAAAAAGGACTGAAGCTTTCTTT.

CDR3 in amino acids: CASSNGRYMNTEAFF. CDR3 nucleotides: TGTGCCAGCAGTAACGGACGTTATATGAACACTGAAGCTTTCTTT. The chain couples TRBV27 to TRBJ1-1; D is undetermined. The CDR3 consists of 15 residues. Germline values: CDR1 MNHEY, CDR2 SMNVEV (reference sequence). Trimming cost V 5 bases and J 0 bases, with 13 bases left between them.

This clone came up once. V and J are TRBV6-6 and TRBJ1-6; D gene unclear. The CDR3 runs 15 residues. V was shortened by 4 bases and J by 4 bases, with 11 bases between the two germline ends. The germline gives CDR1 MNHNY, CDR2 SVGAGI (reference sequence). Here the CDR3 DNA reads TGTGCCAGCAGTTCGTCGGACGGATATAATTCACCCCTCCACTTT. It encodes CASSSSDGYNSPLHF.

The gene calls are TRBV13 and TRBJ2-3, with 8 bases identical to TRBD1. The V gene's germline CDR1 is PRHDT and CDR2 FYEKMQ (reference sequence). CDR3 size: 14 residues. The ends lost 6 bases at V and 1 base at J; junction bases unmatched: 3. CDR3 residues: CASRTQGGTDTQYF. The CDR3 region has the DNA TGTGCCAGCAGAACACAGGGGGGCACAGATACGCAGTATTTT.

A remark on this clone: A read error may account for a junction end that differs from germline. V usage is TRBV4-1 and J usage is TRBJ1-2, with D possibly TRBD1 on 5 matching bases. CDR1 MGHRA and CDR2 YSYEKL come from the germline V gene. The CDR3 is 16 amino acids. Written as DNA, the CDR3 is TGCGCCAGCAGCCTCAAGGATCCGGTTTGGGACTATGGCCACACCTTC. This sequence encodes CASSLKDPVWDYGHTF.

The V and J genes are TRBV5-1 and TRBJ2-5; D is possibly TRBD1 or TRBD2 (5 bases each). The length of the CDR3 is 14 residues. The germline gives CDR1 SGHRS, CDR2 YFSETQ. V was cut by 2 bases and J by 4 bases, with 12 bases left in between. CDR3 in DNA: TGCGCCAGCAGCTTCGTCGGGGCCGGAGAGACCCAGTACTTC. Protein product: CASSFVGAGETQYF.

The rearrangement links TRBV7-8 to TRBJ2-3, with TRBD1 matching over 9 bases. The junction had 20 bases not matched to a gene; V was cut back by 4 bases and J by 3 bases. CDR1 and CDR2 (germline): SGHVS, FQNEAQ. The CDR3 loop spans 20 amino acids. The CDR3 sequence: CASSSSLRTGQGRGTDTQYF. DNA of the CDR3: TGTGCCAGCAGCTCAAGCCTGAGGACTGGACAGGGGAGGGGTACAGATACGCAGTATTTT.

CDR3 region: CASSQVGRGTEAFF. For the CDR3, the DNA is TGTGCCAGCAGCCAAGTTGGACGGGGCACTGAAGCTTTCTTT. The chain combines TRBV4-2 with TRBJ1-1; D gene uncertain. The CDR3 covers 14 residues. CDR1 LGHNA and CDR2 YNFKEQ come from the germline V gene. V lost 1 base to trimming and J lost 4 bases, with 10 bases between them.

V and J are TRBV29-1 and TRBJ2-1, with D uncertain. The germline V gene has CDR1 SQVTM and CDR2 ANQGSEA. V lost 4 bases to trimming and J lost 5 bases, with 6 bases between them. The CDR3 runs to 11 residues. The CDR3 coding sequence is TGCAGCGTTGTCGGAGACAATGAGCAGTTCTTC. It specifies CSVVGDNEQFF.

V usage is TRBV10-3 and J usage is TRBJ1-1; possible D gene TRBD1, 5 bases. V dropped 8 bases and J dropped 1 base, with 11 bases sitting between them. Germline assignment: CDR1 ENHRY and CDR2 SYGVKD. The CDR3 extends over 13 amino acids. CDR3: CAIGGGQNTEAFF. In DNA, the CDR3 is TGTGCCATCGGAGGAGGACAGAACACTGAAGCTTTCTTT.

The rearrangement uses TRBV5-1 and TRBJ2-5; possible D gene TRBD2, 5 bases. CDR1 is SGHRS and CDR2 is YFSETQ in the germline V gene. The CDR3 is made up of 15 amino acids. Trimming stripped 4 bases from V and 5 bases from J, with 18 bases between. CDR3 sequence reads: CASSPHGAGRETQYF. CDR3 in DNA: TGCGCCAGCAGCCCCCACGGTGCGGGTAGGGAGACCCAGTACTTC.

The rearrangement links TRBV6-1 to TRBJ2-7; D may match TRBD1 or TRBD2 (7 bases each). CDR3 length: 15 amino acids. Trimming took 7 bases from V and 3 from J, leaving 19 bases between them. Germline CDR1 reads MNHNS; CDR2 reads SASEGT. CDR3 in DNA: TGTGCCAGCACCCTAGCAGGGGGGGGGCTCTACGAGCAGTACTTC. Encoded protein: CASTLAGGGLYEQYF.

The rearrangement uses TRBV27 and TRBJ2-7, with D possibly being TRBD1 or TRBD2 (6 bases each). The V gene lost 6 bases and the J gene lost 3 bases, with 18 bases spanning the gap. The germline CDR1 and CDR2 sequences are MNHEY and SMNVEV (reference sequence). CDR3 length: 15 residues. As DNA, the CDR3 is TGTGCCAGCAGCCATTTCGGGGGACACAACTACGAGCAGTACTTC. Its protein is CASSHFGGHNYEQYF.

This rearrangement joins TRBV10-1 to TRBJ2-7; D is tentatively TRBD1 or TRBD2 (5 bases each). The V end was cut by 7 bases, the J end by 4 bases, with 14 bases between. The germline V gene encodes CDR1 WNHNN and CDR2 SYGVQD (reference sequence). The CDR3 has 13 residues. The CDR3 DNA reads TGCGCCAGCACCTCCGGCGAGGGGTACGAGCAGTACTTC. Translation gives CASTSGEGYEQYF.

The chain employs TRBV19 and TRBJ1-3; no reliable D call. The length of the CDR3 is 15 residues. CDR1 and CDR2 (germline): LNHDA, SQIVND (reference sequence). V lost 5 bases and J lost 4, with 15 bases in between. As DNA, the CDR3 is TGTGCCAGTAGTCTGGCCACTCCGAGGGGAAACACCATATATTTT. Its translation is CASSLATPRGNTIYF. The complete variable domain, with remaining parts taken from reference TRBV19 and TRBJ1-3, reads DGGITQSPKYLFRKEGQNVTLSCEQNLNHDAMYWYRQDPGQGLRLIYYSQIVNDFQKGDIAEGYSVSREKKESFPLTVTSAQKNPTAFYLCASSLATPRGNTIYFGEGSWLTVV.

This chain uses TRBV5-6 with TRBJ2-1, with 12 bases that match TRBD2. J lost 8 bases, V lost 0 bases, and 9 bases had no gene match. This CDR3 has 17 amino acids. Germline CDR1 and CDR2: SGHDT and YYEEEE. In nucleotides, the CDR3 is TGTGCCAGCAGCTTGGTGGCTAGCGGGGGGGCTGGTGATGAGCAGTTCTTC. This sequence encodes CASSLVASGGAGDEQFF.

This chain connects TRBV18 to TRBJ2-6; no clear D gene. The CDR3 has 16 residues. Germline V gene data show CDR1 as KGHSH and CDR2 as LQKENI. The V gene lost 3 bases and the J gene lost 2 bases, with 11 bases spanning the gap. The CDR3 here is CASSPLGSPGANVLTF. The DNA of the CDR3 is TGTGCCAGCTCACCGCTGGGATCTCCTGGGGCCAACGTCCTGACTTTC.

There are a few counts of this clone. The genes are TRBV7-3 and TRBJ2-7, with TRBD2 matching 14 bases. Looked up from germline, CDR1 is SGHTA and CDR2 is FQGTGA. CDR3 length equals 15 residues. J was trimmed by 7 bases and V by 4 bases; bases with no gene match: 6. CDR3 DNA sequence: TGTGCCAGCAGCTCCGGGACTAGCGGGGGAGATGAGCAGTACTTC. Amino acid sequence: CASSSGTSGGDEQYF.

V gene TRBV7-9 combines with J gene TRBJ2-7, with D unresolved. Trimming pared 2 bases from V and 7 bases from J, leaving 6 bases between. CDR3 size: 11 residues. Germline V gives CDR1 SEHNR, CDR2 FQNEAQ (reference sequence). The CDR3 DNA is TGTGCCAGCAGCTTATTCGGGGAGCAGTACTTC. It yields the protein CASSLFGEQYF.

The chain employs TRBV21-1 and TRBJ2-7. TRBV21-1 is a pseudogene locus. The length of the CDR3 is 13 residues. CDR3 in amino acids: CALIIGIWSEQYF. The CDR3 DNA reads TGTGCCTTGATAATTGGGATTTGGTCCGAGCAGTACTTC.

The rearrangement joins TRBV5-1 to TRBJ1-1; a possible D gene is TRBD1 (6 bases). Germline V CDR1 and CDR2: SGHRS, YFSETQ. V lost 4 bases and J lost 3, with 13 bases in between. The CDR3 has 14 residues. Here the CDR3 reads CASSPREGDTEAFF. CDR3 bases: TGCGCCAGCAGCCCACGCGAGGGGGACACTGAAGCTTTCTTT.

This chain uses TRBV9 with TRBJ1-2; no reliable D call. The V gene lost 0 bases and the J gene lost 4 bases, with 10 bases spanning the gap. Germline V gene lookup returns CDR1 SGDLS and CDR2 YYNGEE. The CDR3 consists of 14 residues. The CDR3 coding sequence is TGTGCCAGCAGCGTAGAGAAGGATAGCTATGGCTACACCTTC. This codes for CASSVEKDSYGYTF.

The chain recombines TRBV25-1 with TRBJ1-5, with D unresolved. V was shortened by 1 base and J by 4 bases, with 11 bases between the two germline ends. Germline V gene data show CDR1 as MGHDK and CDR2 as SYGVNS. The CDR3 totals 15 residues. The CDR3 loop is CASSESGLANQPQHF. DNA of the CDR3: TGTGCCAGCAGTGAATCGGGCCTCGCTAATCAGCCCCAGCATTTT.

The CDR3, as DNA: TGTGCCAGCAGCTCTGCTTTGGGAACAGGGGACTATGGCTACACCTTC. Its protein product is CASSSALGTGDYGYTF. The chain combines TRBV7-9 with TRBJ1-2; 7 bases are a match to TRBD1. J was trimmed by 3 bases and V by 4 bases; bases with no gene match: 11. The CDR3 extends over 16 amino acids. Germline-derived CDR1 and CDR2 are SEHNR and FQNEAQ (reference sequence).

The J gene is TRBJ2-2, the V gene TRBV5-1; D may match TRBD1 or TRBD2 (5 bases each). V lost 0 bases and J lost 7, with 10 bases in between. Looked up from germline, CDR1 is SGHRS and CDR2 is YFSETQ. This CDR3 has 14 residues. The CDR3 region is CASSLVGDHGELFF. CDR3 DNA sequence: TGCGCCAGCAGCTTGGTTGGGGACCACGGGGAGCTGTTTTTT.

The chain uses TRBV6-6 and TRBJ2-2; D possibly uses TRBD1 or TRBD2 (5 bases each). This CDR3 has 16 amino acids. In germline, CDR1 is MNHNY, CDR2 SVGAGI (reference sequence). Between the trimmed V and J ends, which lost 6 bases and 3 bases, there was a span of 17 bases. CDR3 sequence reads: CASRPLWGYHTGELFF. The CDR3 DNA reads TGTGCCAGCAGGCCCTTGTGGGGGTACCACACCGGGGAGCTGTTTTTT.

The chain couples TRBV30 to TRBJ2-1; 13 positions agree with TRBD2. Germline loops: CDR1 GTSNPN, CDR2 SVGIG (reference sequence). CDR3 length: 17 residues. V was clipped by 2 bases and J by 6 bases; unmatched bases: 10. The CDR3: CAWSTARTSGGSNEQFF. The CDR3 DNA reads as TGTGCCTGGAGTACCGCTCGGACTAGCGGGGGTAGCAATGAGCAGTTCTTC.